This TCR beta chain stems from a study of T cells after yellow fever vaccination. Study results and caveats: Clonotypes shared by both compartments, CD4 and CD8, made up a small share. Though weaker, the secondary response peaked faster, on day 5 versus 15.

Production of TCR cDNA was by 5'RACE template switching, which also added a universal primer site and UMIs. TCRdb called the 5' RACE reads again in MiXCR, with one record for every CDR3 protein. Of some 320,000 distinct CDR3 sequences listed, 9.5% to 12% were seen once; the top ten hold less than 3.5%. To note about this clonotype: What it binds is not known.

This specimen was CD4+ T cells sorted from PBMCs, taken 45 days after the yellow fever booster vaccination. This receptor was taken from a man younger than 30 who received the YFV17D yellow fever vaccine.

Here the CDR3 DNA reads TGCGCCAGCAGCCCGGTAGGGGCCAGCACAGATACGCAGTATTTT. This sequence encodes CASSPVGASTDTQYF. The chain carries TRBV4-1 and TRBJ2-3, with a possible D match to TRBD1 (5 bases). The CDR3 loop spans 15 amino acids. V was clipped by 4 bases and J by 0 bases, with 11 bases between them. CDR1 and CDR2 (germline): MGHRA, YSYEKL.